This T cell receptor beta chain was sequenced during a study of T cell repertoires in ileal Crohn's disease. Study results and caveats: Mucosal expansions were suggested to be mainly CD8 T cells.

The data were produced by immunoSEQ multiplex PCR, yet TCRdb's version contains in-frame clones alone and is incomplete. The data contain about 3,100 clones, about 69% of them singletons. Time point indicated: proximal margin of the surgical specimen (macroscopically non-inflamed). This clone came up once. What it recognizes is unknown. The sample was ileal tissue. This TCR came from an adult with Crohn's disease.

This CDR3 is CASSLTGTYTDTQYF. The CDR3 bases are TGTGCCAGCAGTTTAACCGGGACTTACACAGATACGCAGTATTTT. V and J are TRBV27 and TRBJ2-3, with a tentative D call TRBD2 (6 bases). CDR3 length equals 15 residues. The V gene lost 2 bases and the J gene lost 2 bases, with 11 bases spanning the gap. CDR1 is MNHEY, CDR2 SMNVEV, per germline (reference sequence).